This is a list of T cell receptor beta chains from one sample in a study of CD8 T cells in Susac syndrome. TCRdb re-derived calls from the immunoSEQ multiplex PCR reads in MiXCR, one entry per CDR3 protein. The table has about 90,000 distinct CDR3 sequences, 90% to 95% seen once. Sequenced: CD8+ T cells from PBMCs. All receptors derive from a human donor in good health. Both conserved end residues are part of each CDR3. Fields, in order: J gene, D gene, V gene, CDR3 protein, CDR3 DNA. The D gene is left open where the match is weak.

J gene: TRBJ2-5
D gene: -
V gene: TRBV11-2
CDR3 protein: CASSLSDPPRETQYF
CDR3 DNA: TGTGCCAGCAGCTTATCCGACCCGCCGCGGGAGACCCAGTACTTC

J gene: TRBJ2-6
D gene: -
V gene: TRBV20-1
CDR3 protein: CSASGTPGANVLTF
CDR3 DNA: TGCAGTGCTAGCGGGACGCCTGGGGCCAACGTCCTGACTTTC

J gene: TRBJ1-1
D gene: -
V gene: TRBV20-1
CDR3 protein: CRANLNTEAFF
CDR3 DNA: TGCAGGGCCAATTTAAACACTGAAGCTTTCTTT

J gene: TRBJ2-7
D gene: TRBD1
V gene: TRBV5-1
CDR3 protein: CASSLGTGREQYF
CDR3 DNA: TGCGCCAGCAGCTTGGGGACAGGGCGTGAGCAGTACTTC

J gene: TRBJ1-2
D gene: TRBD1
V gene: TRBV29-1
CDR3 protein: CSVDGQGRYGYTF
CDR3 DNA: TGCAGCGTTGACGGACAGGGGCGCTATGGCTACACCTTC

J gene: TRBJ2-7
D gene: TRBD1
V gene: TRBV3-1
CDR3 protein: CASSFFSGQGWEQYF
CDR3 DNA: TGTGCCAGCAGCTTCTTTTCGGGACAGGGCTGGGAGCAGTACTTC

J gene: TRBJ2-7
D gene: -
V gene: TRBV6-6
CDR3 protein: CASRRAGKDEQYF
CDR3 DNA: TGTGCCAGCAGGAGGGCAGGGAAGGACGAGCAGTACTTC

J gene: TRBJ1-2
D gene: -
V gene: TRBV20-1
CDR3 protein: CSGVDGRPYGYTF
CDR3 DNA: TGCAGTGGGGTTGACGGGAGGCCCTATGGCTACACCTTC

J gene: TRBJ2-7
D gene: -
V gene: TRBV3-1
CDR3 protein: CASSQVLSPIEQYF
CDR3 DNA: TGTGCCAGCAGCCAAGTCCTAAGTCCCATCGAGCAGTACTTC

J gene: TRBJ1-4
D gene: -
V gene: TRBV14
CDR3 protein: CASSQMTNEKLFF
CDR3 DNA: TGTGCCAGCAGCCAAATGACCAATGAAAAACTGTTTTTT